The rows below give T cell receptor beta chains drawn from one sample of a study of identical twins. TCRdb reanalysed the 5' RACE reads using MiXCR and keeps one entry per CDR3 protein. The sample holds under 900,000 distinct CDR3 sequences; 10% to 15% are singletons and the top ten take roughly 1.5%. These data also featured in a second study, about yellow fever vaccine responses in identical twins.

Sequences were obtained from PBMCs. These receptors were obtained from a woman aged 18-30 years in good health. Each CDR3 is given with its conserved first and last residue. D genes are given only for firm matches. The listing skips clone size in some rows; elsewhere it reads once, few, many or a size class.

TGCGCCAGCAGCTTGACAGGGGGTGGCTCTGGGGCCAACGTCCTGACTTTC,CASSLTGGGSGANVLTF,few,TRBV5-1,TRBD1,TRBJ2-6
TGTGCCATCAGTGAACTAGCTGGTGCCACAGATACGCAGTATTTT,CAISELAGATDTQYF,few,TRBV10-3,.,TRBJ2-3
TGTGCCAGCCGGACAGGGGGCATTTCACCCCTCCACTTT,CASRTGGISPLHF,.,TRBV5-6,TRBD1,TRBJ1-6
TGTGCCAGCAGTTTTCTCGGAAAAGAGACCCAGTACTTC,CASSFLGKETQYF,few,TRBV27,.,TRBJ2-5
TGTGCCAGCAGTGCCGGGGATAATTCACCCCTCCACTTT,CASSAGDNSPLHF,.,TRBV6-4,.,TRBJ1-6
TGCGCCAGCAGCTTGGTTGGGGGGAAGAACACTGAAGCTTTCTTT,CASSLVGGKNTEAFF,few,TRBV5-1,.,TRBJ1-1
TGCAGCGTCGCTCCGGGACGTCGAATTACCTTC,CSVAPGRRITF,many,TRBV29-1,.,TRBJ1-2
TGTGCCACCGAGAGGGGACAGACGAACACTGAAGCTTTCTTT,CATERGQTNTEAFF,.,TRBV19,TRBD1,TRBJ1-1
TGCGCCAGCAGCAACAGACTAGCGGTTACCTACGAGCAGTACTTC,CASSNRLAVTYEQYF,.,TRBV5-1,TRBD2,TRBJ2-7
TGTGCCAGCTCACCAAAGACAGGGTCGGCAGATACGCAGTATTTT,CASSPKTGSADTQYF,few,TRBV18,TRBD1,TRBJ2-3
TGTGCCAGCTCACCACCGATGGCCTCCTACGAGCAGTACTTC,CASSPPMASYEQYF,few,TRBV18,.,TRBJ2-7
TGTGCCAGCAGCGAAGAGGCACTCGGGGGTAGCTACACCTTC,CASSEEALGGSYTF,many,TRBV4-2,.,TRBJ1-2
TGTGCCAGCAGCTTGGCCGGGACAGGGTACCACGAGCAGTACTTC,CASSLAGTGYHEQYF,.,TRBV7-3,TRBD1,TRBJ2-7
TGTGCCAGCAGCCACCGGGGGACTAGCGGTGGAGAGCAGTTCTTC,CASSHRGTSGGEQFF,many,TRBV3-1,TRBD2,TRBJ2-1
TGTGCCACCAGCAGAGACAGGGATAACTATGGCTACACCTTC,CATSRDRDNYGYTF,few,TRBV15,.,TRBJ1-2
TGTGCCAGCAGTGATCCAGAGGGGGGTAATGCAGATACGCAGTATTTT,CASSDPEGGNADTQYF,.,TRBV2,.,TRBJ2-3
TGCGCCAGCAGCTTGAGTCTAGCGGGAGTAGTGTGGGACACCGGGGAGCTGTTTTTT,CASSLSLAGVVWDTGELFF,.,TRBV5-1,TRBD2,TRBJ2-2
TGTGCCAGCAGTCTAACCACTAGCAGAGCGAACACCGGGGAGCTGTTTTTT,CASSLTTSRANTGELFF,few,TRBV27,.,TRBJ2-2
TGTGCCACCAGTGACGCGACAGGGGGCGCGGGCAATCAGCCCCAGCATTTT,CATSDATGGAGNQPQHF,few,TRBV24-1,TRBD1,TRBJ1-5
TGCAGCGTTGAAGTGGCAATTGGGTCCTACAATGAGCAGTTCTTC,CSVEVAIGSYNEQFF,few,TRBV29-1,.,TRBJ2-1
TGTGCCAGCAGTCCGGGACTAGCGGGTTCCTCTGGGGCCAACGTCCTGACTTTC,CASSPGLAGSSGANVLTF,.,TRBV12-3/TRBV12-4,TRBD2,TRBJ2-6
TGTGCCACCAGCAGAGGGTCAGTGGTCAATCAGCCCCAGCATTTT,CATSRGSVVNQPQHF,few,TRBV15,.,TRBJ1-5
TGTGCCAGCAGCTTAGGAGCGGGTCAGCCCCAGCATTTT,CASSLGAGQPQHF,many,TRBV11-2,.,TRBJ1-5
TGTGCCAGCAGTTACTCTAGCAAAGTCCACAATGAGCAGTTCTTC,CASSYSSKVHNEQFF,.,TRBV6-5,.,TRBJ2-1
TGTGCCAGCAGTACCTACTTAGAGCAGTTCTTC,CASSTYLEQFF,many,TRBV12-3/TRBV12-4,.,TRBJ2-1
TGCGCCAGCAGCTTGGACCTAGTGGGCAATGAGCAGTTCTTC,CASSLDLVGNEQFF,.,TRBV5-1,.,TRBJ2-1
TGTGCCAGCAGTTACTCGTACCCGAGCTCCTACAATGAGCAGTTCTTC,CASSYSYPSSYNEQFF,many,TRBV6-5,.,TRBJ2-1
TGTGCCAGCAGTTTGCAGGGGACCACTGAAGCTTTCTTT,CASSLQGTTEAFF,many,TRBV6-6,.,TRBJ1-1
TGTGCCAGCAGCCGGGAACAGGGGGGGAAAGAGACCCAGTACTTC,CASSREQGGKETQYF,few,TRBV4-2,.,TRBJ2-5
TGTGCCAGCTCACCACCCACTAGCACCGACTCCTACAATGAGCAGTTCTTC,CASSPPTSTDSYNEQFF,few,TRBV18,.,TRBJ2-1
TGTGCCAGTAGTCCCGCTGTCCGCGGATACGAGCAGTACTTC,CASSPAVRGYEQYF,.,TRBV19,.,TRBJ2-7
TGTGCCAGTGTACCGGGACAGGGTATAAGGGAGCTGTTTTTT,CASVPGQGIRELFF,few,TRBV10-3,TRBD1,TRBJ2-2
TGCAGTGCTGACGATCTAGCGGGAGGGATCAATGAGCAGTTCTTC,CSADDLAGGINEQFF,many,TRBV20-1,TRBD2,TRBJ2-1
TGTGCCAGCAGCCTAACTCTCGGGGATACGCAGTATTTT,CASSLTLGDTQYF,few,TRBV14,.,TRBJ2-3
TGCAGTGCCCCCCCTGCGGACAGGGGGAACTTCTACGAGCAGTACTTC,CSAPPADRGNFYEQYF,.,TRBV20-1,TRBD1,TRBJ2-7
TGTGCCAGCAGCTTACTTCTTGATACGCAGTATTTT,CASSLLLDTQYF,.,TRBV7-8,.,TRBJ2-3
TGTGCCACCAGCTCTCTAGCCCTCTCTGGGGCCAACGTCCTGACTTTC,CATSSLALSGANVLTF,.,TRBV15,.,TRBJ2-6
TGCAGTGCCATCCAGACAGCGGGGGGGTCTACGGAGCAGTTCTTC,CSAIQTAGGSTEQFF,.,TRBV20-1,TRBD2,TRBJ2-1
TGTGCCAGCAGCGTCGGGACAGGGGGCAAAAACATTAAGTACTTC,CASSVGTGGKNIKYF,.,TRBV7-8,TRBD1,TRBJ2-4
TGCAGTGCTAGAGAGAGGTCGGAGAATCAGCCCCAGCATTTT,CSARERSENQPQHF,many,TRBV20-1,.,TRBJ1-5
TGTGCCACCCAAGACAGCCCGAACTATGGCTACACCTTC,CATQDSPNYGYTF,.,TRBV19,.,TRBJ1-2
TGTGCCAGCAGCTTGAGTGGGCGTTATAGCAATCAGCCCCAGCATTTT,CASSLSGRYSNQPQHF,.,TRBV5-6,.,TRBJ1-5
TGTGCCACCAGCAGTGACAGGGACACTGAAGCTTTCTTT,CATSSDRDTEAFF,few,TRBV15,TRBD1,TRBJ1-1
TGTGCCAGCAGCTCCGGGACATCTAACACTGAAGCTTTCTTT,CASSSGTSNTEAFF,.,TRBV6-1,.,TRBJ1-1
TGTGCCAGCAGCCGACGTTACGAGCAGTACTTC,CASSRRYEQYF,many,TRBV12-3/TRBV12-4,.,TRBJ2-7
TGTGCCAGCAGCCCCGGGTTCCCCTACGAGCAGTACTTC,CASSPGFPYEQYF,many,TRBV12-3/TRBV12-4,.,TRBJ2-7
TGTGCCAGTAGTATCGTCAGCCCCGGGGAGCTGTTTTTT,CASSIVSPGELFF,few,TRBV19,.,TRBJ2-2
TGCGCCAGCACCCAGGACACCAACTCTGGAAACACCATATATTTT,CASTQDTNSGNTIYF,many,TRBV5-1,.,TRBJ1-3
TGTGCCAGCAGTGATAGGGGCCGATCTTTCGCTACGCAGTATTTT,CASSDRGRSFATQYF,.,TRBV6-1,.,TRBJ2-3
TGTGCCAGCAGTCCATTCTGGACAGTTAATTATGGCTACACCTTC,CASSPFWTVNYGYTF,few,TRBV6-1,.,TRBJ1-2
TGTGCCAGCAGGTACGGGTCGAACACTGAAGCTTTCTTT,CASRYGSNTEAFF,.,TRBV28,.,TRBJ1-1
TGTGCCAGCAGCGTACGGAATAACTATGGCTACACCTTC,CASSVRNNYGYTF,few,TRBV9,.,TRBJ1-2
TGTGCCAGCAGTTACTCCAGGGCCCAGCCCCAGCATTTT,CASSYSRAQPQHF,.,TRBV6-5,.,TRBJ1-5